This is a list of T cell receptor beta chains from one sample in a study of OX40 agonist ivuxolimab in advanced cancers. Some clones are missing from TCRdb's copy, which holds only in-frame ones; the method was immunoSEQ multiplex PCR. The profile covers around 26,000 clones, with more than 75% appearing a single time and around 15% taken by the ten largest. The sequences come from CD4+ or CD8+ T cells sorted from blood, collected in a trial of the OX40 agonist ivuxolimab. The receptors derive from an adult with an advanced solid tumor such as melanoma, head and neck, liver or kidney cancer. The CDR3 runs from the conserved cysteine through the conserved F or W. A D gene is named only where the DNA matches it firmly. Part of the rows lack a size; the others show once, few, many or a class for expanded clones.

-,-,15,TRBV4-3,TRBJ2-7,CASSQATYGAYEQYF,TGCGCCAGCAGCCAAGCCACATACGGGGCCTACGAGCAGTACTTC
-,TRBD1,15,TRBV6-5,TRBJ2-7,CASNIRDREAYEQYF,TGTGCCAGCAATATCCGGGACAGGGAGGCCTACGAGCAGTACTTC
-,-,14,TRBV7-3,TRBJ2-1,CASSSQGGNNEQFF,TGTGCCAGCAGCTCACAGGGGGGGAACAATGAGCAGTTCTTC
-,-,14,TRBV5-6,TRBJ2-5,CASSLDWTQETQYF,TGTGCCAGCAGCTTGGACTGGACCCAAGAGACCCAGTACTTC
-,-,13,TRBV5-1,TRBJ2-7,CASSLEADYEQYF,TGCGCCAGCAGCTTGGAGGCAGACTACGAGCAGTACTTC
-,TRBD1,19,TRBV4-3,TRBJ1-2,CASSQDIGQVPSVGYGYTF,TGCGCCAGCAGCCAAGATATAGGACAGGTCCCATCCGTGGGGTATGGCTACACCTTC
-,-,18,TRBV4-1,TRBJ1-5,CASSQDGDTAWSNQPQHF,TGCGCCAGCAGCCAAGATGGGGACACGGCTTGGAGCAATCAGCCCCAGCATTTT
-,TRBD2,15,TRBV7-3,TRBJ2-3,CASSPGTSSSDTQYF,TGTGCCAGCAGCCCCGGGACTAGCTCATCAGATACGCAGTATTTT
-,-,12,TRBV5-6,TRBJ2-7,CASSLQGYEQYF,TGTGCCAGCAGCTTACAAGGATACGAGCAGTACTTC
-,TRBD1,14,TRBV4-1,TRBJ2-7,CASSQGKGAYEQYF,TGCGCCAGCAGCCAGGGGAAGGGGGCTTACGAGCAGTACTTC
-,-,16,TRBV27,TRBJ2-7,CASSSPPDVGIYEQYF,TGTGCCAGCAGTTCCCCCCCGGACGTGGGGATCTACGAGCAGTACTTC
-,TRBD1,13,TRBV5-6,TRBJ2-5,CASHETGEETQYF,TGTGCCAGCCATGAGACAGGGGAAGAGACCCAGTACTTC
once,-,13,TRBV15,TRBJ1-1,CATSRISRQEAFF,TGTGCCACCAGCAGAATATCACGACAAGAAGCTTTCTTT
-,TRBD1,15,TRBV15,TRBJ1-1,CATSEDRGSDTEAFF,TGTGCCACCAGCGAGGACAGGGGAAGCGACACTGAAGCTTTCTTT
-,TRBD1,18,TRBV4-2,TRBJ1-4,CASSQIDRGVSFNEKLFF,TGTGCCAGCAGCCAAATTGACAGGGGGGTATCCTTTAATGAAAAACTGTTTTTT
-,TRBD1,15,TRBV10-3,TRBJ2-7,CAISGGTGGGTTQYF,TGTGCCATCAGTGGAGGGACAGGGGGGGGAACGACGCAGTACTTC
once,-,15,TRBV5-6,TRBJ2-5,CASTPGGSGTETQYF,TGTGCCAGCACCCCCGGCGGGTCAGGGACAGAGACCCAGTACTTC
-,-,14,TRBV6-6,TRBJ1-5,CASSYSRSNQPQHF,TGTGCCAGCAGTTACTCCCGTAGCAATCAGCCCCAGCATTTT
-,-,13,TRBV15,TRBJ2-7,CATSIDRNREQYF,TGTGCCACCAGCATCGACAGGAACCGGGAGCAGTACTTC
-,TRBD2,19,TRBV30,TRBJ2-3,CAWTNNPGLAGGVTDTQYF,TGTGCCTGGACCAACAACCCGGGACTAGCGGGGGGCGTCACAGATACGCAGTATTTT
-,-,15,TRBV10-1,TRBJ1-1,CASSENTASHTEAFF,TGCGCCAGCAGTGAGAATACAGCTAGCCACACTGAAGCTTTCTTT
-,TRBD1,13,TRBV6-6,TRBJ1-1,CASSFSGGAEAFF,TGTGCCAGCAGTTTCTCAGGGGGAGCTGAAGCTTTCTTT
-,-,15,TRBV19,TRBJ2-1,CASSGLQSSYNEQFF,TGTGCCAGTAGTGGGCTCCAGAGCTCCTACAATGAGCAGTTCTTC
-,-,18,TRBV4-1,TRBJ1-6,CASSQGPRQSSYNSPLHF,TGCGCCAGCAGCCAAGGTCCGCGGCAAAGCTCCTATAATTCACCCCTCCACTTT
-,-,13,TRBV5-5,TRBJ2-7,CASSLGVGGEQYF,TGTGCCAGCAGCTTAGGCGTGGGCGGCGAGCAGTACTTC
once,TRBD2,15,TRBV13,TRBJ2-1,CASSSTSGGAIEQFF,TGTGCCAGCAGCTCGACTAGCGGGGGGGCAATTGAGCAGTTCTTC
-,TRBD1,16,TRBV9,TRBJ2-2,CASSVRTGVNTGELFF,TGTGCCAGCAGCGTACGGACAGGCGTGAACACCGGGGAGCTGTTTTTT
-,-,12,TRBV7-2,TRBJ2-3,CASSRPSGTQYF,TGTGCCAGCAGCAGACCCTCCGGCACGCAGTATTTT
-,TRBD2,16,TRBV7-8,TRBJ2-4,CASSIAGNIQGNIQYF,TGTGCCAGCAGCATAGCGGGGAATATCCAAGGAAACATTCAGTACTTC
medium-sized,-,13,TRBV11-1,TRBJ2-5,CASRQGGSETQYF,TGTGCCAGCCGACAGGGAGGATCGGAGACCCAGTACTTC
-,-,14,TRBV5-4,TRBJ1-1,CASSPNLRDTEAFF,TGTGCCAGCAGCCCGAATCTACGTGATACTGAAGCTTTCTTT
-,TRBD1,14,TRBV10-3,TRBJ2-7,CAISGWTGFNEQYF,TGTGCCATCAGTGGTTGGACAGGGTTCAACGAGCAGTACTTC
-,-,14,TRBV7-3,TRBJ1-6,CASSLGSSNSPLHF,TGTGCCAGCAGCCTAGGGAGCAGTAATTCACCCCTCCACTTT
-,-,12,TRBV4-3,TRBJ2-7,CASSQVSGPQYF,TGCGCCAGCAGCCAAGTTTCCGGCCCGCAGTACTTC
-,-,14,TRBV7-8,TRBJ2-7,CASTQGGFSYEQYF,TGTGCCAGCACACAGGGAGGGTTCTCGTACGAGCAGTACTTC
few,TRBD1,15,TRBV28,TRBJ1-6,CASFRGSSYNSPLHF,TGTGCCAGCTTCAGGGGGAGCTCCTATAATTCACCCCTCCACTTT
-,TRBD2,15,TRBV27,TRBJ2-3,CASSPLRGGADTQYF,TGTGCCAGCAGCCCCTTGCGGGGGGGCGCAGATACGCAGTATTTT
-,-,15,TRBV6-6,TRBJ1-1,CASSYSADGNTEAFF,TGTGCCAGCAGTTACTCCGCAGATGGGAACACTGAAGCTTTCTTT
-,-,15,TRBV11-1,TRBJ2-7,CASSQAAGPLYEQYF,TGTGCCAGCAGCCAAGCGGCCGGACCGCTATACGAGCAGTACTTC
few,-,11,TRBV2,TRBJ1-1,CASSLGTEAFF,TGTGCCAGCAGCCTAGGCACTGAAGCTTTCTTT
-,-,15,TRBV10-3,TRBJ1-6,CAISEYGENNSPLHF,TGTGCCATCAGTGAGTATGGAGAGAATAATTCACCCCTCCACTTT
-,TRBD1,13,TRBV5-6,TRBJ1-1,CASSHRRGPEAFF,TGTGCCAGCAGCCACCGCAGGGGGCCTGAAGCTTTCTTT
-,-,15,TRBV25-1,TRBJ1-4,CASIFRVSVDEKLFF,TGTGCCAGCATTTTCAGGGTTTCAGTCGATGAAAAACTGTTTTTT
-,-,14,TRBV25-1,TRBJ1-2,CASSDDGTPYGYTF,TGTGCCAGCAGTGATGACGGCACGCCCTATGGCTACACCTTC
-,TRBD1,15,TRBV23-1,TRBJ2-2,CASGHRGWVTGELFF,TGCGCCAGCGGCCACAGGGGATGGGTCACCGGGGAGCTGTTTTTT
few,TRBD1,15,TRBV6-5,TRBJ2-5,CASSLRTGPWETQYF,TGTGCCAGCAGCCTTCGGACAGGCCCCTGGGAGACCCAGTACTTC
-,TRBD2,15,TRBV2,TRBJ2-7,CASSSTSGELYEQYF,TGTGCCAGCAGCTCAACTAGCGGGGAGCTCTACGAGCAGTACTTC
-,-,15,TRBV5-6,TRBJ1-2,CASSLDGGVYYGYTF,TGTGCCAGCAGCTTGGATGGGGGCGTGTACTATGGCTACACCTTC
-,TRBD2,16,TRBV9,TRBJ2-3,CASSPGASGNTDTQYF,TGTGCCAGCAGCCCCGGGGCTAGCGGGAACACAGATACGCAGTATTTT
-,TRBD1,17,TRBV28,TRBJ1-5,CASSLDRAGSVSQPQHF,TGTGCCAGCAGTTTGGACAGGGCAGGATCAGTTAGTCAGCCCCAGCATTTT
-,-,14,TRBV7-9,TRBJ1-1,CASSSSGPNTEAFF,TGTGCCAGCAGCTCCTCAGGGCCCAACACTGAAGCTTTCTTT
-,TRBD1,18,TRBV5-6,TRBJ1-2,CASSVDRGINPTNYGYTF,TGTGCCAGCAGCGTGGACAGGGGGATAAACCCAACAAACTATGGCTACACCTTC
once,-,15,TRBV5-4,TRBJ2-3,CASGSWTSSTDTQYF,TGTGCCAGCGGCTCCTGGACTTCTAGCACAGATACGCAGTATTTT
-,-,15,TRBV7-2,TRBJ1-5,CASSFTGTPNQPQHF,TGTGCCAGCAGCTTCACCGGGACACCTAATCAGCCCCAGCATTTT
-,-,15,TRBV14,TRBJ2-3,CASSHPGLSRDTQYF,TGTGCCAGCAGCCACCCGGGACTCAGTAGGGATACGCAGTATTTT
-,TRBD1,16,TRBV9,TRBJ2-6,CASSGTGSSGANVLTF,TGTGCCAGCAGCGGGACAGGGAGCTCTGGGGCCAACGTCCTGACTTTC
-,TRBD1,16,TRBV4-1,TRBJ2-3,CASSQRQGPSTDTQYF,TGCGCCAGCAGCCAAAGACAGGGTCCTTCAACAGATACGCAGTATTTT